This T cell receptor beta chain was identified during a study of blood T cells in healthy people across ages (dated by TCRdb to the mid-2010s). Concerning the study at large: In model experiments, template switching captured roughly one uniquely barcoded TCR beta cDNA molecule for every two T cells. The study measured age-related changes in TCR beta repertoire diversity using deep sequencing normalized with unique cDNA molecular identifiers. The donors were split into four age groups: young (average around 15 years), middle-aged (roughly 39), aged (about 62) and long-lived (under 90). To avoid experimental bias, donors of different ages were distributed randomly across sequencing lanes. Using the same blood draw, the study looked at two additional independent replicas of 1 million unique cDNA reads for two donors, one aged 18 to 30 and the other aged 80 or older.

The method behind the library was 5' RACE. Sequencing used an Illumina HiSeq 2500. A second 7 to 11 cycle PCR used a sample-barcoded 5' primer and a J-beta primer mix. A template-switch 5' adaptor carrying 12 random nucleotides introduced a unique molecular identifier onto each TCR beta cDNA molecule. At least 3 million CDR3-containing paired-end reads were obtained from each sample. First-strand cDNA synthesis was performed from all RNA using the Mint cDNA synthesis kit, with priming by a TRBC-specific oligonucleotide. All cDNA was treated with uracil-DNA glycosylase and then went through a first 18-cycle PCR with the universal primers M1SS and BC2_uni_R. From the authors' description of their analysis: Each sample was normalized by randomly selecting 1 million high-quality reads, each carrying a distinct molecular identifier. Reads sharing molecular identifiers were discarded rather than binned into consensus sequences. MiTCR, with a Q25 quality threshold and the strictest error-elimination algorithm, was used for CDR3 identification, clonotype clustering and error correction. A nonparametric unseen species model with Euler transformation was used to estimate a lower bound on total TCR beta diversity. The public reads were reprocessed in TCRdb via fastp at Q25 and MiXCR, keeping in-frame beta chains. Every CDR3 protein is listed once, alongside the most common genes and DNA of its rows. Here the V and J calls rest on TCRdb's processing, not on the authors' analysis. This sample is represented by hundreds of thousands of distinct CDR3 sequences; 40% to 50% of them were singletons. Approximately 25% of the sample is held by the ten biggest clonotypes.

Comment on this clonotype: It lacks a known antigen. Base qualities are missing; no much larger clone stands one base away.

Donors were 30 to 45 systemically healthy Caucasian individuals from Russia aged roughly 6 to 100 years. Each donor gave about 9.2 milliliters of peripheral blood, drawn into EDTA-treated Vacutainer tubes. Ficoll-Paque density-gradient centrifugation was used to isolate PBMCs, with at least 7 million per sample. Total RNA was extracted from PBMCs with Trizol reagent, with at least 5.5 micrograms obtained per sample. Naive CD45RAhigh/CD27high T cell percentages were measured by flow cytometry on a PBMC aliquot from every donor. Paper-wide results and their limitations: Because profiling used bulk unsorted PBMCs, naive and antigen-experienced compartments could not be compared conclusively. Donor CMV infection status was unknown, potentially confounding age-related changes in expanded clonotypes. Total diversity estimates from one million sequenced T cells were considered lower bounds and underestimates. As age increased, observed TCR beta diversity per million T cells dropped in a roughly linear way, and a significant reduction was already evident by age 40. Compared with the aged group, the long-lived group had more naive CD4+ T cells, fewer expanded clones and increased TCR diversity, suggesting age selection. There was a strong correlation between observed TCR beta diversity and the percentage of naive T cells measured by flow cytometry.

CDR1 SGHTA and CDR2 FQGNSA were looked up in the germline V gene. The CDR3 measures 13 amino acids from cysteine to phenylalanine. CDR3 DNA only is kept here, 39 bases in frame from base 1. The sequenced sample consisted of blood. This TCR derives from a man older than 75 in good health. The chain uses TRBV7-2 and TRBJ2-5; the D gene is unclear. The J call may be mistaken, given a closer DNA end match to TRBJ2-7. CDR3 reads: CASSVQSTYEQYF. The nucleotide sequence reads as follows: TGTGCCAGCAGCGTTCAGTCTACCTACGAGCAGTACTTC.